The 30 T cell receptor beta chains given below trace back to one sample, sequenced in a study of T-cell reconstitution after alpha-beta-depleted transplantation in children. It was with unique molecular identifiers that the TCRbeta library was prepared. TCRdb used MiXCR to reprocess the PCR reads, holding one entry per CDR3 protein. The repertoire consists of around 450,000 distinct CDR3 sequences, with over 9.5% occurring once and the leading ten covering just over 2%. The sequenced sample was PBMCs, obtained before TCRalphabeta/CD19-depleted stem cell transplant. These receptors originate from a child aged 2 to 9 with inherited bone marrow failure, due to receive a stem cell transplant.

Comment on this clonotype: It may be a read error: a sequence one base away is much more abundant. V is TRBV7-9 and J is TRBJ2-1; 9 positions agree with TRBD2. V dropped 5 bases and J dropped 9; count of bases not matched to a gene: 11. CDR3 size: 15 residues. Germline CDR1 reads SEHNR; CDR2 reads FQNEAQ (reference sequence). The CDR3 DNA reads TGTGCCAGCAGCGCCGCTAGCGGGACGGCCGGTGAGCAGTTCTTC. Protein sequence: CASSAASGTAGEQFF.

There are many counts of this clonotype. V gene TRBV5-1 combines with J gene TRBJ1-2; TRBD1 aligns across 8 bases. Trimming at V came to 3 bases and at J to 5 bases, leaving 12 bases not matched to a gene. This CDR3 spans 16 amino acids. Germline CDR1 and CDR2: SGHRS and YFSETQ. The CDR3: CASSWETGEKGYGYTF. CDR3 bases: TGCGCCAGCAGCTGGGAGACAGGGGAGAAAGGATATGGCTACACCTTC. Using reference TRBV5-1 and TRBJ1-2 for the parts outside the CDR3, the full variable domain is KAGVTQTPRYLIKTRGQQVTLSCSPISGHRSVSWYQQTPGQGLQFLFEYFSETQRNKGNFPGRFSGRQFSNSRSEMNVSTLELGDSALYLCASSWETGEKGYGYTFGSGTRLTVV.

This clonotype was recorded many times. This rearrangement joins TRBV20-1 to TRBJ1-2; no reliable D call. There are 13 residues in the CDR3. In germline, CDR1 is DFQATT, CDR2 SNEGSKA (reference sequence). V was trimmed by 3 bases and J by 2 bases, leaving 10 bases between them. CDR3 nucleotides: TGCAGTGCTAGGCGTCACTTAAACTATGGCTACACCTTC. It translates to CSARRHLNYGYTF.

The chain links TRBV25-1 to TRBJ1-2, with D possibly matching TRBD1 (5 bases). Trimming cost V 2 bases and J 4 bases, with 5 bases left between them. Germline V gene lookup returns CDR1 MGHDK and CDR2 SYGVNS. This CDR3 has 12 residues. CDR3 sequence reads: CASSEGGYGYTF. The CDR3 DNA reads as TGTGCCAGCAGTGAAGGGGGCTATGGCTACACCTTC.

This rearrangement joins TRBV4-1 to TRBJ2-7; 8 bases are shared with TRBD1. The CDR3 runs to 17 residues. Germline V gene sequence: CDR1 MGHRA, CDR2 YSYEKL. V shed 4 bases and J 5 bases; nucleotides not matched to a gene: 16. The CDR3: CASSRRMSGQGAHEQYF. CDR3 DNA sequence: TGCGCCAGCAGCCGCAGAATGAGCGGACAGGGCGCCCACGAGCAGTACTTC.

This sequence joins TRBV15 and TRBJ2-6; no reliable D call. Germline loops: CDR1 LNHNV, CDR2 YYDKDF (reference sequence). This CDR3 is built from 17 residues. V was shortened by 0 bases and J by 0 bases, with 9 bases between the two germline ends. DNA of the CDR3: TGTGCCACCAGCAGAGATATTACGAGCTCTGGGGCCAACGTCCTGACTTTC. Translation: CATSRDITSSGANVLTF.

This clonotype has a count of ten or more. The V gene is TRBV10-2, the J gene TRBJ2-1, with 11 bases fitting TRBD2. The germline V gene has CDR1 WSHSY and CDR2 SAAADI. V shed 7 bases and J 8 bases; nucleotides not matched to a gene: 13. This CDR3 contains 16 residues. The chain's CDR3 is CASTAPSGRKAYEQFF. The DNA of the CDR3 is TGCGCCAGCACCGCCCCTAGCGGGAGGAAGGCCTATGAGCAGTTCTTC.

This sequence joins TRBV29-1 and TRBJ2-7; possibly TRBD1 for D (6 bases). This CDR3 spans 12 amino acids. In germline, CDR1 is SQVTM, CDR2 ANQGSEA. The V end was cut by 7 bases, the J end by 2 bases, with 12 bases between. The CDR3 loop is CSALTGTYEQYF. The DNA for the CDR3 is TGCAGCGCACTGACAGGTACCTACGAGCAGTACTTC.

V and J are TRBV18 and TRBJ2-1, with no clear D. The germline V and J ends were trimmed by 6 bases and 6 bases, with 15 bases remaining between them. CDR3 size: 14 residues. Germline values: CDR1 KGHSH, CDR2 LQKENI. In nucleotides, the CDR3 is TGTGCCAGCTCCCCGGCCCCCTTCAGCAATGAGCAGTTCTTC. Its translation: CASSPAPFSNEQFF.

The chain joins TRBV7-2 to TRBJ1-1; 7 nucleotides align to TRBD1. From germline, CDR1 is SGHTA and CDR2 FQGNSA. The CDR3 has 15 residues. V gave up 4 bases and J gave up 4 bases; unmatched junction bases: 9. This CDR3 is CASSSPLTGPTEAFF. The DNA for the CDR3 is TGTGCCAGCAGCTCGCCCCTGACAGGGCCCACTGAAGCTTTCTTT.

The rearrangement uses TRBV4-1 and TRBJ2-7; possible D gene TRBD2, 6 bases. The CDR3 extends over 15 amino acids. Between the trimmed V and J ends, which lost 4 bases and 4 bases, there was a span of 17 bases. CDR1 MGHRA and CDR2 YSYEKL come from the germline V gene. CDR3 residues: CASSRGEGLFYEQYF. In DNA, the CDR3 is TGCGCCAGCAGCCGAGGAGAGGGACTCTTTTACGAGCAGTACTTC.

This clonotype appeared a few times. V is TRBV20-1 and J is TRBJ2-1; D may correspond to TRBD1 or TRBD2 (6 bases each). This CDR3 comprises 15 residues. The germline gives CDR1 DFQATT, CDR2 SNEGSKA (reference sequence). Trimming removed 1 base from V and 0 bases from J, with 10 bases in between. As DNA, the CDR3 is TGCAGTGCTAGAGCACGGGGGCCCTCCTACAATGAGCAGTTCTTC. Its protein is CSARARGPSYNEQFF.

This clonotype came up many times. The CDR3 region has the DNA TGTGCCAGCATCAACGGGGGGGTCAATGAGCAGTTCTTC. As protein: CASINGGVNEQFF. The chain is built from TRBV11-2 and TRBJ2-1; TRBD2 agrees at 8 bases. Unmatched junction bases numbered 5, after V lost 7 bases and J lost 6 bases. The V gene's germline CDR1 is SGHAT and CDR2 FQNNGV. The CDR3 length is 13 residues.

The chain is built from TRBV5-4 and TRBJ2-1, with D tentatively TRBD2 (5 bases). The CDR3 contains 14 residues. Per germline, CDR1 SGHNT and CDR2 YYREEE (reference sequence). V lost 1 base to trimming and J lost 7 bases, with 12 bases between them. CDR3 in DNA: TGTGCCAGCAGCTTGCCCGGGAAGGGAAATGAGCAGTTCTTC. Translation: CASSLPGKGNEQFF. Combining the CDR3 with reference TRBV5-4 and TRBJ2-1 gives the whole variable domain ETGVTQSPTHLIKTRGQQVTLRCSSQSGHNTVSWYQQALGQGPQFIFQYYREEENGRGNFPPRFSGLQFPNYSSELNVNALELDDSALYLCASSLPGKGNEQFFGPGTRLTVL.

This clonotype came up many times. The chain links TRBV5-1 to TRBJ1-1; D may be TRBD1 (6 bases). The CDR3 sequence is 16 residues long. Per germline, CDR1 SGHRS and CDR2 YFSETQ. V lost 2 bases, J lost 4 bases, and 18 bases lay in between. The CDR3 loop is CASSFGLDRPLTEAFF. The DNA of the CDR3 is TGCGCCAGCAGCTTTGGGCTGGACAGACCGCTCACTGAAGCTTTCTTT.

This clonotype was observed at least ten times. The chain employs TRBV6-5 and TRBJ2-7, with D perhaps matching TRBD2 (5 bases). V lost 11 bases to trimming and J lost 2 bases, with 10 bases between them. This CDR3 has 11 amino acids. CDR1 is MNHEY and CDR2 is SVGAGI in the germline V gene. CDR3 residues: CASRGTYEQYF. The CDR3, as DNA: TGTGCCTCTAGAGGGACCTACGAGCAGTACTTC.

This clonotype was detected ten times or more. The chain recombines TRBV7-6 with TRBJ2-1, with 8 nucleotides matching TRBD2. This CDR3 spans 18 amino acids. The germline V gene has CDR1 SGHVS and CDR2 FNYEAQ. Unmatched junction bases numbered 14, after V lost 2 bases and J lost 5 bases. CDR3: CASSLSSAPGGRDNEQFF. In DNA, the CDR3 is TGTGCCAGCAGCTTAAGCTCAGCCCCGGGGGGGCGGGACAATGAGCAGTTCTTC.

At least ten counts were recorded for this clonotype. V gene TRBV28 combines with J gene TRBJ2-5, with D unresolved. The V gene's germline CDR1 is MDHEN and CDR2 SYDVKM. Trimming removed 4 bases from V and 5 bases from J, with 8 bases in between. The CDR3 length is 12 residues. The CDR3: CASSSQWETQYF. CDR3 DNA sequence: TGTGCCAGCAGTTCACAGTGGGAGACCCAGTACTTC.

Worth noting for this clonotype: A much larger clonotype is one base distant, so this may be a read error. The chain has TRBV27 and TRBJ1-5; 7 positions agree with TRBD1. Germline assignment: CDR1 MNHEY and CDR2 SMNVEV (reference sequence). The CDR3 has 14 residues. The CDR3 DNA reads TGTGCCACCAGTCATACAGGGGGCAATCAGCCCCAGCATTTT. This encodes CATSHTGGNQPQHF.

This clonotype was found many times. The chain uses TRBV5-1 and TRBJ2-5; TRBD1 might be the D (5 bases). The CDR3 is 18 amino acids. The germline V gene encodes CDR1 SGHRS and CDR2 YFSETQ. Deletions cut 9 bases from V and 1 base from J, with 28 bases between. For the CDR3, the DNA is TGCGCCACCAAAGGGGATATGAGGCAGGTACCCTTCCAAGAGACCCAGTACTTC. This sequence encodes CATKGDMRQVPFQETQYF.

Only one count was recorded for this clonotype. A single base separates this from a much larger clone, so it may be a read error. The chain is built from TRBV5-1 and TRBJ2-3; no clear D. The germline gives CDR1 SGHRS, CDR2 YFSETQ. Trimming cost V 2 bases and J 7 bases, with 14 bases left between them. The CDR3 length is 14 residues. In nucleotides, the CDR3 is TGCGCCAGCAGCTTTTACGGTGCTGAAAATACGCAGTATTTT. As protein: CASSFYGAENTQYF.

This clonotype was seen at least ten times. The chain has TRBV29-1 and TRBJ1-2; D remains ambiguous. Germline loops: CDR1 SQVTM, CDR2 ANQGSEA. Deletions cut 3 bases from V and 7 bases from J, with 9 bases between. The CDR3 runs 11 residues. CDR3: CSVEGDFGYTF. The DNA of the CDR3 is TGCAGCGTTGAGGGTGACTTTGGCTACACCTTC.

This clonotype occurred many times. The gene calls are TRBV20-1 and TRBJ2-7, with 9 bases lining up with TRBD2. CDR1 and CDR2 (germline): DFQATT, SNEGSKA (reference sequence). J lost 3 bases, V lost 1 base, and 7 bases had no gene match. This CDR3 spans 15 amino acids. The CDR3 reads CSARVGLAGIYEQYF. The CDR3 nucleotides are TGCAGTGCTAGAGTGGGCCTAGCGGGGATCTACGAGCAGTACTTC.

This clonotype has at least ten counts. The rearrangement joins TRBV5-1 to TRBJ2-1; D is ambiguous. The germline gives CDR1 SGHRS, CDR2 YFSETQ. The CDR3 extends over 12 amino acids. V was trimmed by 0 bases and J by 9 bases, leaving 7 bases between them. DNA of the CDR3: TGCGCCAGCAGCTTGGGGGCTAGTGAGCAGTTCTTC. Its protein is CASSLGASEQFF.

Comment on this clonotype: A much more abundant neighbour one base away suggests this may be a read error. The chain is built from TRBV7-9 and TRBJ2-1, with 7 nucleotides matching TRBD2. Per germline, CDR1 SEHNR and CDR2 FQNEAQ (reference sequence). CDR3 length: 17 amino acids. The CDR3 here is CARSSTSARYPYNEQFF. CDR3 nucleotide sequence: TGTGCCCGCAGCTCCACTAGCGCCCGATATCCCTACAATGAGCAGTTCTTC. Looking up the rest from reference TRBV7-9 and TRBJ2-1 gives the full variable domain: DTGVSQNPRHKITKRGQNVTFRCDPISEHNRLYWYRQTLGQGPEFLTYFQNEAQLEKSRLLSDRFSAERPKGSFSTLEIQRTEQGDSAMYLCARSSTSARYPYNEQFFGPGTRLTVL.

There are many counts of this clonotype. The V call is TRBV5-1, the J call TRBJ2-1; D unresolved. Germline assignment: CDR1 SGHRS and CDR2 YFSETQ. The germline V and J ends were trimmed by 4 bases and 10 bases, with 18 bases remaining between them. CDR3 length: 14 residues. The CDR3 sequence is CASSTSGATVEQFF. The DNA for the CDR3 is TGCGCCAGCAGCACATCCGGAGCCACGGTCGAGCAGTTCTTC.

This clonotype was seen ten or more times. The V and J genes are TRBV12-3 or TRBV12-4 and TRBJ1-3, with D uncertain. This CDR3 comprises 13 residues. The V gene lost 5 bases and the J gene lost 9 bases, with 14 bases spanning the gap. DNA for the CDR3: TGTGCCAGCAGTCTGAAGGACGGGAGCACCATATATTTT. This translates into CASSLKDGSTIYF.

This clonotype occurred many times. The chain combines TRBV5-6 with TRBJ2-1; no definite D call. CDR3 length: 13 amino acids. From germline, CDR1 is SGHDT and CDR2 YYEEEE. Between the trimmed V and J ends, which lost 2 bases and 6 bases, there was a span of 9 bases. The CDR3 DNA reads TGTGCCAGCAGCTTCGGCTTAGGCAATGAGCAGTTCTTC. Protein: CASSFGLGNEQFF.

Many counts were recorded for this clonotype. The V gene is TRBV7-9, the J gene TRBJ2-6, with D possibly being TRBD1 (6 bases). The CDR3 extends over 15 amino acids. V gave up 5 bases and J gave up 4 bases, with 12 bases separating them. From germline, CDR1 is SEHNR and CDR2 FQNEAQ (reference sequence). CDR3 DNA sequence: TGTGCCAGCAGCCCAGGGGTATACGGGGCCAACGTCCTGACTTTC. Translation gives CASSPGVYGANVLTF.

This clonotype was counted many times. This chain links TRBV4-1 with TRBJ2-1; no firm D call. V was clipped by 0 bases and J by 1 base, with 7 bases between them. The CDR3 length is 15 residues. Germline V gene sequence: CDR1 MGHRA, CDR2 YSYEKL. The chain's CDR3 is CASSQDGVSYNEQFF. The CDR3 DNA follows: TGCGCCAGCAGCCAAGATGGGGTTTCCTACAATGAGCAGTTCTTC.